This T cell receptor (beta chain) was sequenced for a study of T cells in narcolepsy. Study summary: Enrolled donors included narcolepsy type 1 or type 2 patients and healthy controls.

Unmatched junction bases numbered 7, after V lost 1 base and J lost 3 bases. The CDR3 is 17 residues long. Germline CDR1 is SGHDT and CDR2 is YYEEEE. With respect to this clone: The antigen is undetermined.

Findings and limits, study-wide: Reportedly, autoreactive clonotypes were serially detected in patients' blood but not controls'. Same-patient CSF and blood CD4+ T cell clonotypes included HCRT-specific and TRIB2-specific autoreactive ones. Some memory CD4+ repertoires had no autoreactive clone sequences.

Repertoires were generated with immunoSEQ multiplex PCR, while TCRdb's copy carries only in-frame clones and drops some. The sample lists tens of thousands of clones; 65% to 90% were seen once. This receptor was taken from a human donor with narcolepsy. The material sequenced was CD45RA- memory CD4+ T cells from PBMCs. The chain employs TRBV5-6 and TRBJ2-6, with TRBD1 matching over 7 bases. The CDR3 DNA reads as TGTGCCAGCAGCTTGATGGCAGGGGGATTTGGGGCCAACGTCCTGACTTTC. Translating gives CASSLMAGGFGANVLTF.